A selection of T cell receptor beta chains follows, all from one sample in a study of Ad26.COV2.S vaccination and SARS-CoV-2 variants. The table came from immunoSEQ multiplex PCR; TCRdb's copy has only in-frame clones and leaves some out. The table includes a few hundred thousand clones, more than 80% detected once. Sequencing used peripheral blood, obtained in a trial of Ad26.COV2.S vaccine versus placebo. These receptors originate from a person between 18 and 60 years old who received the Ad26.COV2.S COVID-19 vaccine or a placebo. Each CDR3 is given with its conserved first and last residue. A D gene is named only where the DNA matches it firmly. Clone size, where shown, is once, few, many, or a class for clones that have expanded.

v_call: TRBV30; j_call: TRBJ1-2; d_call: -; clone_size: -; cdr3_length: 13; cdr3_aa: CAWSVRGTHGYTF; cdr3_nt: TGTGCCTGGAGTGTACGAGGGACACATGGCTACACCTTC
v_call: TRBV7-9; j_call: TRBJ1-4; d_call: -; clone_size: -; cdr3_length: 12; cdr3_aa: CASSLAPEKLFF; cdr3_nt: TGTGCCAGCAGCTTGGCTCCCGAAAAACTGTTTTTT
v_call: TRBV6-5; j_call: TRBJ2-7; d_call: -; clone_size: -; cdr3_length: 16; cdr3_aa: CASSYSREYVTYEQYF; cdr3_nt: TGTGCCAGCAGTTACTCCAGGGAGTATGTAACCTACGAGCAGTACTTC
v_call: TRBV7-2; j_call: TRBJ2-1; d_call: TRBD1; clone_size: -; cdr3_length: 16; cdr3_aa: CASSFNGQGFRNEQFF; cdr3_nt: TGTGCCAGCAGCTTTAATGGACAGGGGTTCCGCAATGAGCAGTTCTTC
v_call: TRBV11-2; j_call: TRBJ1-1; d_call: -; clone_size: -; cdr3_length: 15; cdr3_aa: CASGLVFGGGTEAFF; cdr3_nt: TGTGCCAGCGGATTGGTGTTCGGCGGGGGCACTGAAGCTTTCTTT
v_call: TRBV3-1/TRBV3-2; j_call: TRBJ2-7; d_call: -; clone_size: -; cdr3_length: 15; cdr3_aa: CASSQDGGNYYEQYF; cdr3_nt: TGTGCCAGCAGCCAAGATGGGGGGAACTACTACGAGCAGTACTTC
v_call: TRBV4-3; j_call: TRBJ2-7; d_call: TRBD2; clone_size: -; cdr3_length: 15; cdr3_aa: CASSQDGTSLYEQYF; cdr3_nt: TGCGCCAGCAGCCAAGACGGGACTAGCCTCTACGAGCAGTACTTC
v_call: TRBV12-5; j_call: TRBJ2-2; d_call: -; clone_size: -; cdr3_length: 13; cdr3_aa: CASGLVQVGELFF; cdr3_nt: TGTGCTAGTGGTTTGGTACAAGTCGGGGAGCTGTTTTTT
v_call: TRBV7-6; j_call: TRBJ2-2; d_call: -; clone_size: -; cdr3_length: 16; cdr3_aa: CASSLVGQTNTGELFF; cdr3_nt: TGTGCCAGCAGCTTAGTGGGCCAAACGAACACCGGGGAGCTGTTTTTT
v_call: TRBV28; j_call: TRBJ1-1; d_call: -; clone_size: once; cdr3_length: 14; cdr3_aa: CASSPLGVRTEAFF; cdr3_nt: TGTGCCAGCAGCCCGCTGGGGGTCCGGACTGAAGCTTTCTTT
v_call: TRBV7-9; j_call: TRBJ2-1; d_call: -; clone_size: -; cdr3_length: 15; cdr3_aa: CASSSQSSENNEQFF; cdr3_nt: TGTGCCAGCAGCTCTCAGTCCTCCGAAAACAATGAGCAGTTCTTC
v_call: TRBV6-6; j_call: TRBJ2-7; d_call: TRBD1; clone_size: -; cdr3_length: 15; cdr3_aa: CASSTRTGGTPEQYF; cdr3_nt: TGTGCCAGCAGTACTCGGACAGGGGGCACCCCCGAGCAGTACTTC
v_call: TRBV5-1; j_call: TRBJ2-1; d_call: -; clone_size: -; cdr3_length: 14; cdr3_aa: CASSLGLDVNEQFF; cdr3_nt: TGCGCCAGCAGCTTGGGGCTAGATGTAAATGAGCAGTTCTTC
v_call: TRBV12-3/TRBV12-4; j_call: TRBJ2-7; d_call: -; clone_size: -; cdr3_length: 12; cdr3_aa: CASSLRGTKQYF; cdr3_nt: TGTGCCAGCAGTTTAAGGGGTACGAAGCAGTACTTC
v_call: TRBV27; j_call: TRBJ1-4; d_call: TRBD1; clone_size: -; cdr3_length: 14; cdr3_aa: CASSPGDSMEKLFF; cdr3_nt: TGTGCCAGCAGTCCAGGGGACAGTATGGAAAAACTGTTTTTT
v_call: TRBV19; j_call: TRBJ1-1; d_call: -; clone_size: many; cdr3_length: 15; cdr3_aa: CASSLPSRGSTEAFF; cdr3_nt: TGTGCCAGTAGTCTGCCCTCCCGGGGGAGCACTGAAGCTTTCTTT
v_call: TRBV10-3; j_call: TRBJ2-3; d_call: -; clone_size: -; cdr3_length: 14; cdr3_aa: CAIKGRGSTDTQYF; cdr3_nt: TGTGCCATCAAGGGCCGGGGAAGCACAGATACGCAGTATTTT
v_call: TRBV19; j_call: TRBJ1-1; d_call: -; clone_size: -; cdr3_length: 15; cdr3_aa: CASSIGRDTRTEAFF; cdr3_nt: TGTGCCAGTAGTATAGGTAGGGACACCCGCACTGAAGCTTTCTTT
v_call: TRBV7-4; j_call: TRBJ1-5; d_call: -; clone_size: -; cdr3_length: 14; cdr3_aa: CASQIRGCNQPQHF; cdr3_nt: TGTGCCAGCCAGATAAGAGGGTGCAATCAGCCCCAGCATTTT
v_call: TRBV5-4; j_call: TRBJ1-2; d_call: -; clone_size: -; cdr3_length: 12; cdr3_aa: CASSLEKYGYTF; cdr3_nt: TGTGCCAGCAGCTTGGAGAAGTATGGCTACACCTTC
v_call: TRBV4-2; j_call: TRBJ2-7; d_call: TRBD1; clone_size: -; cdr3_length: 15; cdr3_aa: CASSQGPGQVYEQYF; cdr3_nt: TGTGCCAGCAGCCAGGGGCCGGGACAGGTCTACGAGCAGTACTTC
v_call: TRBV28; j_call: TRBJ2-3; d_call: -; clone_size: -; cdr3_length: 16; cdr3_aa: CASTSYGSGAPDTQYF; cdr3_nt: TGTGCCAGCACCTCCTACGGGTCGGGAGCCCCAGATACGCAGTATTTT
v_call: TRBV14; j_call: TRBJ2-1; d_call: -; clone_size: -; cdr3_length: 18; cdr3_aa: CASSPQWISGSENNEQFF; cdr3_nt: TGTGCCAGCAGCCCCCAATGGATCTCCGGGAGCGAAAACAATGAGCAGTTCTTC
v_call: TRBV2; j_call: TRBJ2-1; d_call: -; clone_size: -; cdr3_length: 16; cdr3_aa: CASRSEGPSSYNEQFF; cdr3_nt: TGTGCCAGCAGGAGTGAGGGTCCGAGCTCCTACAATGAGCAGTTCTTC
v_call: TRBV7-9; j_call: TRBJ2-2; d_call: -; clone_size: -; cdr3_length: 14; cdr3_aa: CASSLPGETGELFF; cdr3_nt: TGTGCCAGCAGCTTACCCGGGGAGACCGGGGAGCTGTTTTTT
v_call: TRBV24-1; j_call: TRBJ1-1; d_call: -; clone_size: -; cdr3_length: 13; cdr3_aa: CATSDFMGTEAFF; cdr3_nt: TGTGCCACCAGTGATTTCATGGGCACTGAAGCTTTCTTT
v_call: TRBV5-8; j_call: TRBJ1-6; d_call: TRBD1; clone_size: -; cdr3_length: 15; cdr3_aa: CASSSGTGSYSPLHF; cdr3_nt: TGTGCCAGCAGCTCCGGGACAGGGAGTTACTCACCCCTCCACTTT
v_call: TRBV9; j_call: TRBJ2-7; d_call: TRBD2; clone_size: -; cdr3_length: 14; cdr3_aa: CASSLSGRAYEQYF; cdr3_nt: TGTGCCAGCAGCCTTAGCGGGAGGGCTTACGAGCAGTACTTC
v_call: TRBV4-3; j_call: TRBJ2-2; d_call: -; clone_size: -; cdr3_length: 17; cdr3_aa: CASSQVTGGPNTGELFF; cdr3_nt: TGCGCCAGCAGCCAAGTCACCGGAGGGCCAAACACCGGGGAGCTGTTTTTT
v_call: TRBV19; j_call: TRBJ2-7; d_call: TRBD2; clone_size: -; cdr3_length: 15; cdr3_aa: CASTSGSYGSYEQYF; cdr3_nt: TGTGCCAGTACTAGCGGGAGTTACGGCTCCTACGAGCAGTACTTC
v_call: TRBV25-1; j_call: TRBJ1-2; d_call: -; clone_size: -; cdr3_length: 14; cdr3_aa: CASKSGGRLNGYTF; cdr3_nt: TGTGCCAGCAAGTCGGGGGGGAGGTTGAATGGCTACACCTTC
v_call: TRBV29-1; j_call: TRBJ2-7; d_call: TRBD2; clone_size: -; cdr3_length: 13; cdr3_aa: CSVLTSGRYEQYF; cdr3_nt: TGCAGCGTCCTGACTAGCGGGAGATACGAGCAGTACTTC
v_call: TRBV2; j_call: TRBJ2-1; d_call: -; clone_size: -; cdr3_length: 16; cdr3_aa: CASREQTVTFYNEQFF; cdr3_nt: TGTGCCAGCAGGGAGCAGACGGTCACTTTCTACAATGAGCAGTTCTTC
v_call: TRBV18; j_call: TRBJ2-5; d_call: TRBD2; clone_size: -; cdr3_length: 20; cdr3_aa: CASSPPGLAGGPLRLETQYF; cdr3_nt: TGTGCCAGCTCACCACCGGGACTAGCGGGAGGGCCGTTGAGGTTGGAGACCCAGTACTTC
v_call: TRBV4-3; j_call: TRBJ1-2; d_call: -; clone_size: -; cdr3_length: 13; cdr3_aa: CASSQDGAYGYTF; cdr3_nt: TGCGCCAGCAGCCAAGACGGGGCTTATGGCTACACCTTC
v_call: TRBV4-3; j_call: TRBJ2-7; d_call: -; clone_size: -; cdr3_length: 15; cdr3_aa: CASSQDMNDFYEQYF; cdr3_nt: TGCGCCAGCAGCCAAGATATGAATGATTTTTATGAGCAGTACTTC
v_call: TRBV18; j_call: TRBJ2-1; d_call: -; clone_size: -; cdr3_length: 17; cdr3_aa: CASSPKGPPESYNEQFF; cdr3_nt: TGTGCCAGCTCACCTAAGGGACCACCGGAGTCCTACAATGAGCAGTTCTTC
v_call: TRBV4-3; j_call: TRBJ2-7; d_call: -; clone_size: -; cdr3_length: 14; cdr3_aa: CASSQDSEAYEQYF; cdr3_nt: TGCGCCAGCAGCCAAGATTCCGAGGCCTACGAGCAGTACTTC
v_call: TRBV7-2; j_call: TRBJ2-5; d_call: -; clone_size: -; cdr3_length: 15; cdr3_aa: CASSLRVWGVETQYF; cdr3_nt: TGTGCCAGCAGCTTGAGGGTGTGGGGGGTGGAGACCCAGTACTTC
v_call: TRBV19; j_call: TRBJ2-7; d_call: TRBD2; clone_size: -; cdr3_length: 16; cdr3_aa: CASSFLRTSGMYEQYF; cdr3_nt: TGTGCCAGTAGTTTCCTGAGGACTAGCGGGATGTACGAGCAGTACTTC
v_call: TRBV21-1; j_call: TRBJ2-4; d_call: -; clone_size: -; cdr3_length: 14; cdr3_aa: CASSKLEGRNIQYF; cdr3_nt: TGTGCCAGCAGCAAATTGGAGGGTAGAAACATTCAGTACTTC
v_call: TRBV24-1; j_call: TRBJ2-2; d_call: -; clone_size: -; cdr3_length: 13; cdr3_aa: CATKGPGAGELFF; cdr3_nt: TGTGCCACCAAGGGGCCAGGGGCCGGGGAGCTGTTTTTT
v_call: TRBV30; j_call: TRBJ1-3; d_call: -; clone_size: -; cdr3_length: 15; cdr3_aa: CAWSGGPRTGNTIYF; cdr3_nt: TGTGCCTGGAGTGGGGGTCCGAGGACTGGAAACACCATATATTTT
v_call: TRBV9; j_call: TRBJ2-1; d_call: -; clone_size: -; cdr3_length: 16; cdr3_aa: CASSVTSFGDINEQFF; cdr3_nt: TGTGCCAGCAGCGTGACCAGCTTTGGGGACATCAATGAGCAGTTCTTC
v_call: TRBV19; j_call: TRBJ2-7; d_call: -; clone_size: -; cdr3_length: 13; cdr3_aa: CASSLTPTYEQYF; cdr3_nt: TGTGCCAGTAGCCTGACACCTACCTACGAGCAGTACTTC
v_call: TRBV7-9; j_call: TRBJ1-1; d_call: -; clone_size: -; cdr3_length: 11; cdr3_aa: CASSLGPGAFF; cdr3_nt: TGTGCCAGCAGCTTGGGGCCTGGGGCTTTCTTT
v_call: TRBV28; j_call: TRBJ1-2; d_call: -; clone_size: -; cdr3_length: 13; cdr3_aa: CASRPPTHYGYTF; cdr3_nt: TGTGCCAGCAGACCCCCGACCCACTATGGCTACACCTTC
v_call: TRBV6-5; j_call: TRBJ2-5; d_call: -; clone_size: -; cdr3_length: 14; cdr3_aa: CASSYSYEVETQYF; cdr3_nt: TGTGCCAGCAGTTACTCCTATGAAGTTGAGACCCAGTACTTC
v_call: TRBV2; j_call: TRBJ2-1; d_call: TRBD2; clone_size: -; cdr3_length: 13; cdr3_aa: CARGTSGRNEQFF; cdr3_nt: TGTGCCAGAGGGACTAGCGGGAGGAATGAGCAGTTCTTC
v_call: TRBV4-2; j_call: TRBJ1-3; d_call: -; clone_size: -; cdr3_length: 16; cdr3_aa: CASSRPVGEAGNTIYF; cdr3_nt: TGTGCCAGCAGCCGCCCGGTGGGGGAAGCTGGAAACACCATATATTTT
v_call: TRBV11-2; j_call: TRBJ2-7; d_call: -; clone_size: -; cdr3_length: 11; cdr3_aa: CASSETYEQYF; cdr3_nt: TGTGCCAGCAGCGAGACGTACGAGCAGTACTTC
v_call: TRBV6-2/TRBV6-3; j_call: TRBJ1-1; d_call: -; clone_size: -; cdr3_length: 15; cdr3_aa: CASSTHWAMNTEAFF; cdr3_nt: TGTGCCAGCAGTACCCACTGGGCTATGAACACTGAAGCTTTCTTT
v_call: TRBV19; j_call: TRBJ2-7; d_call: -; clone_size: -; cdr3_length: 13; cdr3_aa: CASSIAGDGEQYF; cdr3_nt: TGTGCCAGTAGTATAGCGGGAGACGGCGAGCAGTACTTC
v_call: TRBV4-2; j_call: TRBJ2-1; d_call: TRBD2; clone_size: -; cdr3_length: 16; cdr3_aa: CASSQPSGTNLNEQFF; cdr3_nt: TGTGCCAGCAGCCAGCCCTCCGGGACTAACCTCAATGAGCAGTTCTTC